This TCR beta chain was sequenced for a study of T cell responses to AZD1222 COVID-19 vaccine. Findings and limits, study-wide: White British donors predominated, females outnumbered males, and clonal diversity was possibly underestimated. Recipients of AZD1222 seropositive at baseline numbered only 5 or 6.

This CDR3 region has 16 residues. The V segment lost 2 bases and the J segment 0 bases; nucleotides outside the gene matches: 6. CDR1 is LGHDT and CDR2 is YNNKEL in the germline V gene (reference sequence). Whether given at about 4 or about 12 weeks, second doses were pooled. In the case of this clone: Its antigen is undetermined.

Data came from immunoSEQ multiplex PCR; TCRdb stores just in-frame clones and leaves some out. The sample lists roughly 49,000 clones, over 80% occurring once. The chain couples TRBV3-1 (or the pseudogene TRBV3-2) to TRBJ1-1; TRBD1 matches 7 bases. The starting material was peripheral blood, obtained 28 days after the second AZD1222 dose. This TCR was sampled from an adult who received the AZD1222 COVID-19 vaccine. In DNA, the CDR3 is TGTGCCAGCAGCCAAATGACAGGGATGGTGAACACTGAAGCTTTCTTT. This sequence encodes CASSQMTGMVNTEAFF.